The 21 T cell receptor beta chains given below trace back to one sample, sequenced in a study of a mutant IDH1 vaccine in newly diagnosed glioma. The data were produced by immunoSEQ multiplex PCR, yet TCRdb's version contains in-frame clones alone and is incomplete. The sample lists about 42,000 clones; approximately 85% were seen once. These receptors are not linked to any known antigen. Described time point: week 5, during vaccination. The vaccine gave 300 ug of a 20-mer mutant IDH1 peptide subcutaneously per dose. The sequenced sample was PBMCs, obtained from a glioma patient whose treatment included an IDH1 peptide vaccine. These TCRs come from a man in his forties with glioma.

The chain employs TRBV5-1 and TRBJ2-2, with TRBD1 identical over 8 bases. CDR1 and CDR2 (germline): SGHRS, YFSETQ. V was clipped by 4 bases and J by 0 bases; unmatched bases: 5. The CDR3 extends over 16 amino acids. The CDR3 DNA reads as TGCGCCAGCAGCACACCGGACAGGGCGAACACCGGGGAGCTGTTTTTT. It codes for CASSTPDRANTGELFF.

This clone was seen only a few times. This CDR3 is CASSRLAGDGETQYF. CDR3 sequence (DNA): TGTGCCAGCAGCCGACTAGCGGGAGACGGAGAGACCCAGTACTTC. The chain has TRBV7-9 and TRBJ2-5, with TRBD2 matching over 12 bases. CDR1 and CDR2 from the germline V gene are SEHNR and FQNEAQ (reference sequence). This CDR3 is 15 amino acids long. V lost 5 bases to trimming and J lost 4 bases; unmatched junction nucleotides: 5.

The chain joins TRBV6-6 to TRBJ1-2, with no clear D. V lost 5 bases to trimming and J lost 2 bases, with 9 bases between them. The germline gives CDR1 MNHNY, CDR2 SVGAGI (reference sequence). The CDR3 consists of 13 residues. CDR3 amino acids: CASSESGNYGYTF. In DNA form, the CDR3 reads TGTGCCAGCAGTGAGTCGGGGAACTATGGCTACACCTTC.

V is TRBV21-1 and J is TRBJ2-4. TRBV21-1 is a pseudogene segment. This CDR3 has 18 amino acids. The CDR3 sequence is CASSKGGVFTGAKNIQYF. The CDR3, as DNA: TGTGCCAGCAGCAAAGGAGGGGTATTTACGGGGGCCAAAAACATTCAGTACTTC.

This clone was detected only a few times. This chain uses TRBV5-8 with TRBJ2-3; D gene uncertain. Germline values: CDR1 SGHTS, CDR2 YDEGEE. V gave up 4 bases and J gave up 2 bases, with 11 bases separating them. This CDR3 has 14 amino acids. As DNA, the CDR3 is TGTGCCAGCAGCCTTAGGCCCTACACAGATACGCAGTATTTT. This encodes CASSLRPYTDTQYF.

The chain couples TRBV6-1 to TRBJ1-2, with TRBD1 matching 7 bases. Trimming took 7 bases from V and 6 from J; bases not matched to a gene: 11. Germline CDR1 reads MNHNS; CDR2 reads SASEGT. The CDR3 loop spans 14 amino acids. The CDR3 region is CASKWRTGVDGYTF. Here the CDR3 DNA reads TGTGCCAGCAAATGGCGGACAGGAGTCGATGGCTACACCTTC.

The CDR3 nucleotides read TGTGCCACCAGCAGAGCTCGCCCAGGGGGGACCCAGTACTTC. Protein sequence: CATSRARPGGTQYF. The chain is built from TRBV15 and TRBJ2-5; TRBD1 aligns across 7 bases. Per germline, CDR1 LNHNV and CDR2 YYDKDF (reference sequence). The CDR3 runs to 14 residues. V shed 1 base and J 7 bases; nucleotides not matched to a gene: 6.

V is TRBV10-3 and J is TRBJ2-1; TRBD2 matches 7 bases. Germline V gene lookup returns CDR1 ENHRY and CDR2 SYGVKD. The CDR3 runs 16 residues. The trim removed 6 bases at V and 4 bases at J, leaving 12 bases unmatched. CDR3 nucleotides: TGTGCCATCAGCGGGTTGGCGGGAGTGTCTTACAATGAGCAGTTCTTC. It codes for CAISGLAGVSYNEQFF.

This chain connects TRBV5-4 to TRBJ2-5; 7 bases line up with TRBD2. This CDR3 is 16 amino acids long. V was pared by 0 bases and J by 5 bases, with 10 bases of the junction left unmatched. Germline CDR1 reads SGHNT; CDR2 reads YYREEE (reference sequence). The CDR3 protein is CASSLVGGTRGETQYF. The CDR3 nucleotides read TGTGCCAGCAGCTTGGTGGGAGGGACCCGAGGGGAGACCCAGTACTTC.

The CDR3 nucleotides read TGCAGCGTTCAGGGAGGATCCTACGAGCAGTACTTC. As protein: CSVQGGSYEQYF. The J gene is TRBJ2-7, the V gene TRBV29-1, with TRBD2 as a possible D gene (6 bases). The CDR3 consists of 12 residues. V was clipped by 5 bases and J by 1 base, with 9 bases between them. The germline CDR1 and CDR2 sequences are SQVTM and ANQGSEA.

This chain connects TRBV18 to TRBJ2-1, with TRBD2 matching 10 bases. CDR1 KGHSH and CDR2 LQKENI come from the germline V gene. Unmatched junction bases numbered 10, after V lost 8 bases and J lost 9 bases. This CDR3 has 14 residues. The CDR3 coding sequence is TGTGCCAGCACTCTAGCGGGAGTCGAGGGTGAGCAGTTCTTC. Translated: CASTLAGVEGEQFF.

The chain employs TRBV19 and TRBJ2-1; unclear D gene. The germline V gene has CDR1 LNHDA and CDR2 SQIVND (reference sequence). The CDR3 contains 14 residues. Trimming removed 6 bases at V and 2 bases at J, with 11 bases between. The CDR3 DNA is TGTGCCAGTAGAACCGGGTCTACCTACAATGAGCAGTTCTTC. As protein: CASRTGSTYNEQFF. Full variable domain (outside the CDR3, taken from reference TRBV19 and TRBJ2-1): DGGITQSPKYLFRKEGQNVTLSCEQNLNHDAMYWYRQDPGQGLRLIYYSQIVNDFQKGDIAEGYSVSREKKESFPLTVTSAQKNPTAFYLCASRTGSTYNEQFFGPGTRLTVL.

The CDR3 coding sequence is TGTGCCAGCAGGAGGGGGGGGAACACAGATACGCAGTATTTT. This sequence encodes CASRRGGNTDTQYF. This chain uses TRBV27 with TRBJ2-3, with a possible D match to TRBD2 (7 bases). CDR3 length: 14 amino acids. The V gene lost 6 bases and the J gene lost 2 bases, with 12 bases spanning the gap. Germline V gene sequence: CDR1 MNHEY, CDR2 SMNVEV (reference sequence).

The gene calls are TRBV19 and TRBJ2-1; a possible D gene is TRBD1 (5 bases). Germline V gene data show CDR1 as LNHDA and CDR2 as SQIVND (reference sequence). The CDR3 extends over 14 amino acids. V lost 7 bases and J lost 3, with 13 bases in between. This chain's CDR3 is CASTKGKNYNEQFF. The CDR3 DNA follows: TGTGCCAGTACTAAGGGGAAGAACTACAATGAGCAGTTCTTC.

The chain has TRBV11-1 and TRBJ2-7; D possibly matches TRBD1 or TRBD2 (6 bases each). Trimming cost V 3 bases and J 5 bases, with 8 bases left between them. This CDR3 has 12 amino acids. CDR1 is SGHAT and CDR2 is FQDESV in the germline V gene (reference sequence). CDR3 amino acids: CASSLGGHEQYF. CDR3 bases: TGTGCCAGCAGCTTGGGGGGCCACGAGCAGTACTTC.

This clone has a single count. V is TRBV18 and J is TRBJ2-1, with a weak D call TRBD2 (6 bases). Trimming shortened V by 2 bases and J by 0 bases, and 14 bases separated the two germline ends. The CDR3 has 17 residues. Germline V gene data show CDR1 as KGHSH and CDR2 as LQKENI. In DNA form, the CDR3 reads TGTGCCAGCTCACCATTGGGGACTTCGAGCTCCTACAATGAGCAGTTCTTC. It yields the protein CASSPLGTSSSYNEQFF.

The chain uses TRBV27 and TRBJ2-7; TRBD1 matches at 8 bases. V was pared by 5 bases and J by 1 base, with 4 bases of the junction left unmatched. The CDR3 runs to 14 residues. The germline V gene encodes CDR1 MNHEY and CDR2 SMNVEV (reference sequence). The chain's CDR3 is CASSRGTGSYEQYF. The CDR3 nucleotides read TGTGCCAGCAGTAGGGGGACAGGTTCCTACGAGCAGTACTTC.

The CDR3 DNA sequence: TGTGCCAGCAACCCAGCGGGGGGCACAGATACGCAGTATTTT. Translation gives CASNPAGGTDTQYF. The chain combines TRBV5-4 with TRBJ2-3, with 8 bases lining up with TRBD2. Per germline, CDR1 SGHNT and CDR2 YYREEE (reference sequence). The CDR3 is 14 residues long. V was clipped by 6 bases and J by 1 base; unmatched bases: 4.

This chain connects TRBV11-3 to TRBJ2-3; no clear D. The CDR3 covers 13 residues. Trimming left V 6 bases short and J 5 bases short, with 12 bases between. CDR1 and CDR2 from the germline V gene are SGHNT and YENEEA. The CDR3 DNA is TGTGCCAGCAGGGATGGGTCCAGAGATACGCAGTATTTT. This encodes CASRDGSRDTQYF.

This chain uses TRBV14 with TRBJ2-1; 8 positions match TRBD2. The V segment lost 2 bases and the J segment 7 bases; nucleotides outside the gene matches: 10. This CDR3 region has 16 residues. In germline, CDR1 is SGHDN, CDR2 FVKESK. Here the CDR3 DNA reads TGTGCCAGCAGCCAAACCCCGGGACTAGTGGGGAATGAGCAGTTCTTC. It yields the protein CASSQTPGLVGNEQFF.

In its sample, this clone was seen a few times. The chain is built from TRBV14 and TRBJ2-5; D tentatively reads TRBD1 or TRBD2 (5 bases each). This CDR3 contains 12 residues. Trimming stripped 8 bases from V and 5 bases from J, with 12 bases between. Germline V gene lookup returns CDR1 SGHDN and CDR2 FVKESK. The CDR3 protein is CASGGHGETQYF. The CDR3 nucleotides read TGTGCCAGCGGGGGTCACGGGGAGACCCAGTACTTC.